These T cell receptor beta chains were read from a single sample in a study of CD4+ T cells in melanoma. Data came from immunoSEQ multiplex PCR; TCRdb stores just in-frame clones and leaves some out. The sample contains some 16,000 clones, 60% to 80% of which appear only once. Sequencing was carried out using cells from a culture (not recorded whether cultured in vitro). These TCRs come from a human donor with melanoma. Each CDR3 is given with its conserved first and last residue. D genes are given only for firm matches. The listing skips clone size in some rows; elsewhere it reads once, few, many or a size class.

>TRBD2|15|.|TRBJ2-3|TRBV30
CAWSADSGNTDTQYF
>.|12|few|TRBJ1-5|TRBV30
CAWGRNNQPQHF
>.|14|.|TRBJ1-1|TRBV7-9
CASSLGVRYTEAFF
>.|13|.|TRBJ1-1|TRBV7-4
CASSPGAAPGTFF
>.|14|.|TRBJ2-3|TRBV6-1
CASSEKGARDTQYF
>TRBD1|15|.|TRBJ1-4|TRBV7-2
CASSAMGQGAKKLFF
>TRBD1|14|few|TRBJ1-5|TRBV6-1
CASVRDSGYQPQHF
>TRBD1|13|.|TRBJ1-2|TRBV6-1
CASRRTGGRGYTF
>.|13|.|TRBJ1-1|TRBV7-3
CASGLGGNTEAFF
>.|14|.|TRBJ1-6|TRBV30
CAWSSTGGNSPLHF
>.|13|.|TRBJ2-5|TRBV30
CAWSRYSEETQYF
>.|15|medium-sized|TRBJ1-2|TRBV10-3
CAISPRSPQGYGYTF
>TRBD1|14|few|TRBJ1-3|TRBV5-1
CASRTGDAGNTIYF
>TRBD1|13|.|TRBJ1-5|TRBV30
CAWTGGGNQPQHF
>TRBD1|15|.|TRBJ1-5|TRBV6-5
CASSDYRGINQPQHF
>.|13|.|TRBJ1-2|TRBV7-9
CASSLDTGWGYTF
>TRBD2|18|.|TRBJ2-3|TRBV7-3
CASSLRPAGGGGTDTQYF
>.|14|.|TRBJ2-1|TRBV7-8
CASSLPGTYNEQFF
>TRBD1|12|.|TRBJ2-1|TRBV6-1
CASSGTGFEQFF
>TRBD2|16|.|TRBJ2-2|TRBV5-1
CASRYGLAGGPGELFF
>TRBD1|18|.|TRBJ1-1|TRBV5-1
CASSLEPPGAGGNTEAFF
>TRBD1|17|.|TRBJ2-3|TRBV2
CASSPPLAGGVTDTQYF
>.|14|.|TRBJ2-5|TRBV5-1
CASREPRGGETQYF